This T cell receptor beta chain emerged from a study of neurological immune-mediated disorders. This clonotype has only a few counts. Using its own MiXCR run on the 5' RACE reads, TCRdb lists one record per CDR3 protein. This table holds 50,000 to 70,000 distinct CDR3 sequences, around 3.3% found once. The junction had 7 bases not matched to a gene; V was cut back by 5 bases and J by 0 bases. Germline CDR1 SGHRS, CDR2 YFSETQ. CDR3 length equals 17 residues. The rearrangement joins TRBV5-1 to TRBJ2-3; 12 bases agree with TRBD2. This receptor was taken from a man aged 35 to 55 with multiple sclerosis. The sample consisted of PBMCs. CDR3: CASRQGTSGPSTDTQYF. For the CDR3, the DNA is TGCGCCAGCAGACAGGGGACTAGCGGGCCTAGCACAGATACGCAGTATTTT.